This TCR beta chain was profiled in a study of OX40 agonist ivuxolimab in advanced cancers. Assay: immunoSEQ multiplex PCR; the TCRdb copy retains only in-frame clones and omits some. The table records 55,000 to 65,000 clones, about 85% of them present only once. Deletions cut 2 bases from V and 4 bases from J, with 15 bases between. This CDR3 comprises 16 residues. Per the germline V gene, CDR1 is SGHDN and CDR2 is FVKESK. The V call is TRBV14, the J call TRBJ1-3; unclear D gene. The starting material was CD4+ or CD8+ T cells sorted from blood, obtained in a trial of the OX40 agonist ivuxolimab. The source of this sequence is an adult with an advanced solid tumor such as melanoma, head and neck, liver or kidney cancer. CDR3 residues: CASSQWKSPTGNTIYF. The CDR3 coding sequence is TGTGCCAGCAGCCAATGGAAGAGCCCTACAGGAAACACCATATATTTT.